A selection of T cell receptor beta chains follows, all from one sample in a study of CD8 T cells in Susac syndrome. TCRdb re-derived calls from the immunoSEQ multiplex PCR reads in MiXCR, one entry per CDR3 protein. The sample has more than 65,000 distinct CDR3 sequences, over 90% seen once. Material for sequencing was CD8+ T cells from PBMCs. All receptors come from a human donor in good health. The CDR3 runs from the conserved cysteine through the conserved F or W. The D gene is left open where the match is weak. The size entry is marked missing in some rows and otherwise reads once, few, many or a size class.

.,TRBD1,TRBV24-1,TRBJ2-2,TGTGCCACCAGTGAGCCGGGGACAGATCTTGGCGGGGAGCTGTTTTTT,CATSEPGTDLGGELFF
.,TRBD1,TRBV3-1,TRBJ2-3,TGTGCCAGCAGCCAAGCCTTGGACAGGGAAGGACCAGATACGCAGTATTTT,CASSQALDREGPDTQYF
.,.,TRBV28,TRBJ2-2,TGTGCCAGCAGTTCTCGGAGGACCGGGGAGCTGTTTTTT,CASSSRRTGELFF
.,.,TRBV7-9,TRBJ2-7,TGTGCCAGCAGCTCAAACATAGGCTCCTACGAGCAGTACTTC,CASSSNIGSYEQYF
.,TRBD2,TRBV6-5,TRBJ2-7,TGTGCCAGCAGTTATATTGGCGGGGGGGCCTCCTACGAGCAGTACTTC,CASSYIGGGASYEQYF
.,TRBD2,TRBV6-5,TRBJ2-2,TGTGCCAGCAGTTACCCGACTAGCGGGGGGGCCCATACCGGGGAGCTGTTTTTT,CASSYPTSGGAHTGELFF
.,.,TRBV28,TRBJ2-5,TGTGCCAGCAGAAGTCCAAGGCAAGAGACCCAGTACTTC,CASRSPRQETQYF
.,.,TRBV28,TRBJ2-5,TGTGCCAGCAGTTCCCCGGAGGGAGAAGAGACCCAGTACTTC,CASSSPEGEETQYF
.,.,TRBV27,TRBJ2-7,TGTGCCAGCAGTTTACGGGAAGACTACGAGCAGTACTTC,CASSLREDYEQYF
.,TRBD1,TRBV12-3/TRBV12-4,TRBJ1-1,TGTGCCAGCAGGGCTACAGGGGATGAAGCTTTCTTT,CASRATGDEAFF
.,TRBD2,TRBV4-2,TRBJ2-3,TGTGCCAGCAGCCCGACTAGCGGCAACACAGATACGCAGTATTTT,CASSPTSGNTDTQYF
.,.,TRBV24-1,TRBJ2-5,TGTGCCACCAGTGATTGGACAGACCCCCAAGAGACCCAGTACTTC,CATSDWTDPQETQYF
.,TRBD2,TRBV4-2,TRBJ2-1,TGTGCCAGCAGCCAAGGCCCTAGCGGGGGAGACAATGAGCAGTTCTTC,CASSQGPSGGDNEQFF
.,.,TRBV5-1,TRBJ1-6,TGCGCCAGCAGCTTGTCGGCCAGGGGAGGTAATTCACCCCTCCACTTT,CASSLSARGGNSPLHF
.,TRBD1,TRBV5-1,TRBJ1-5,TGCGCCAGCAGCTTGGCCCCCTGGACAGGGGATGACAATCAGCCCCAGCATTTT,CASSLAPWTGDDNQPQHF
.,TRBD1,TRBV13,TRBJ2-6,TGTGCCAGCAGTTCTTGGAGGGGACAGGGAGTTTCTGGGGCCAACGTCCTGACTTTC,CASSSWRGQGVSGANVLTF
few,TRBD2,TRBV28,TRBJ2-5,TGTGCCAGCAGTCTTCCGGGGGGACAAGAGACCCAGTACTTC,CASSLPGGQETQYF
.,TRBD2,TRBV7-9,TRBJ2-2,TGTGCCAGCAGAACCTCCACCGGGACTATTAACACCGGGGAGCTGTTTTTT,CASRTSTGTINTGELFF
.,TRBD1,TRBV3-1,TRBJ2-6,TGTGCCAGCAGCCAAGACGGATCAGGGGGCTCCTCTGGGGCCAACGTCCTGACTTTC,CASSQDGSGGSSGANVLTF
.,.,TRBV20-1,TRBJ1-2,TGCAGTGCTCGGGACCTCCTCTTCACCGATGGCTACACCTTC,CSARDLLFTDGYTF
.,.,TRBV6-4,TRBJ2-3,TGTGCCAGTCGCCCAGATACGCAGTATTTT,CASRPDTQYF
.,.,TRBV27,TRBJ2-7,TGTGCCAGCAGTCCACCTCCTCGGACAGAAATTCCCTACGAGCAGTACTTC,CASSPPPRTEIPYEQYF
few,TRBD1,TRBV29-1,TRBJ2-7,TGCAGCGTGGGGGACAGGGGGGCCTACGAGCAGTACTTC,CSVGDRGAYEQYF
.,.,TRBV7-2,TRBJ2-1,TGTGCCAGCAGCTTAACCGGATGGTCCAATGAGCAGTTCTTC,CASSLTGWSNEQFF
.,TRBD1,TRBV4-1,TRBJ1-1,TGCGCCAGCAGCCGGGGACAGGGGGCTGACACTGAAGCTTTCTTT,CASSRGQGADTEAFF
.,.,TRBV5-6,TRBJ1-5,TGTGCCAGCAGCTTGACTTCTAGAGGTGGTCAGCCCCAGCATTTT,CASSLTSRGGQPQHF
.,.,TRBV6-1,TRBJ1-3,TGTGCCAGCAGGGGCCCGAAGGGAGAGCTTCTGTCAGGAAACACCATATATTTT,CASRGPKGELLSGNTIYF